A selection of T cell receptor beta chains follows, all from one sample in a study of blood T cells in healthy people across ages. TCRdb itself ran the 5' RACE reads through MiXCR, one entry per CDR3 protein. Of about 600,000 distinct CDR3 sequences listed, around 48% are singletons. Sequencing was performed on blood. These receptors all stem from a man older than 75 in good health. Both conserved end residues are part of each CDR3.

TRBV7-2 CASSLHPGLIYSYEQYF
TRBV3-1 CASSQAGGTDTQYF
TRBV4-1 CASSQTGYDETQYF
TRBV18 CASSPETGPKNIQYF
TRBV12-3/TRBV12-4 CASSSNRVSSSPLHF
TRBV20-1 CSDFRSSYNEQFF
TRBV12-3/TRBV12-4 CASSLGPGGGRGNTDTQYF
TRBV5-1 CATTPRPGQGFNEQFF
TRBV20-1 CSAWQGPGANVLTF
TRBV29-1 CSVELGGRETQYF
TRBV29-1 CSVENTGELFF
TRBV7-2 CASSLQGVSSYNEQFF
TRBV4-2 CASSQGVTSGGQGAQYF
TRBV7-2 CASSLDGRGAWNTEAFF
TRBV27 CASSLSLLGGGVGSSPLHF
TRBV20-1 CSARGRTSPDTQYF
TRBV28 CASSPYIASGRIQYF
TRBV5-1 CASSFSQGAGEQYF
TRBV7-6 CASSRTLAGDITDTQYF
TRBV25-1 CASSGDRVTYEQYF
TRBV7-9 CASRPGLASSNEQFF
TRBV6-5 CASSMRGNQPYEQYF
TRBV10-3 CAAGEVAQSTDTQYF
TRBV20-1 CSAWTSGEYNERFF
TRBV7-2 CASSLWASGVPYEQYF
TRBV24-1 CATSDELAGELFF
TRBV21-1 CASSKARAGMNTEAFF
TRBV20-1 CSARSTGVQPQHF
TRBV5-1 CASSLETGLLIGDTQYF
TRBV13 CASSLPNMDEQYF
TRBV20-1 CSTVETPTDAQYF
TRBV12-5 CASGLARFSYNEQYF
TRBV4-2 CASSRQGAGTTDTQYF
TRBV6-5 CASSPPWGRGLEKIF
TRBV7-9 CASSLINQETQYF
TRBV14 CASSQETKSSYEQYF
TRBV15 CATSRDSSGNTIYF
TRBV7-8 CASSLDKNTEAFF
TRBV20-1 CSARVSGRDTQYF
TRBV20-1 CSAQRGGYNEQFF